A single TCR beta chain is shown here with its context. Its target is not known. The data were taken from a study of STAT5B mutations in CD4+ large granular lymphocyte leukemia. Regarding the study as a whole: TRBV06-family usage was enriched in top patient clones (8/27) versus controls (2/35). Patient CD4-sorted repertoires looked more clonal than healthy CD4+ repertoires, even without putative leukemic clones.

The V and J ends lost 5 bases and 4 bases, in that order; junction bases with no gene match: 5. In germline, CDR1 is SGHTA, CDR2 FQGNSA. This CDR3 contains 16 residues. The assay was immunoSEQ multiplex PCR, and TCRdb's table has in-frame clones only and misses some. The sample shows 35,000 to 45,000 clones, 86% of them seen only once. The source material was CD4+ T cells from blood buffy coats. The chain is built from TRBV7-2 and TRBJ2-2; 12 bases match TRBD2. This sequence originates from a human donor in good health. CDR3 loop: CASSRGLAGSTGELFF. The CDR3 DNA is TGTGCCAGCAGCCGAGGACTAGCGGGAAGCACCGGGGAGCTGTTTTTT.